The rows below give T cell receptor beta chains drawn from one sample of a study of blood T cell repertoires in COVID-19. Only in-frame clones appear in the TCRdb table, and some are missing; sequencing was by immunoSEQ multiplex PCR. The repertoire holds some 290,000 clones, with roughly 90% as singletons. The sequenced sample was peripheral blood. The receptor source for this set is a woman younger than 45 with COVID-19, enrolled during active disease. Each CDR3 is given with its conserved first and last residue. The D gene is left open where the match is weak. Some rows mark clone size as missing; the rest say once, few, many or name a class of expanded clone.

D gene,J gene,V gene,clone size,CDR3 DNA,CDR3 protein
-,TRBJ1-4,TRBV28,-,TGTGCCAGCAGTCCTACGAAGGGGGGGGAAAGAAAACTGTTTTTT,CASSPTKGGERKLFF
-,TRBJ1-5,TRBV18,few,TGTGCCAGCTCACCTCAAAGGACGGGAAATGGTCAGCCCCAGCATTTT,CASSPQRTGNGQPQHF
TRBD1,TRBJ2-2,TRBV7-9,-,TGTGCCAGCATCGAGGGGACAGGGAGCACCGGGGAGCTGTTTTTT,CASIEGTGSTGELFF
-,TRBJ2-2,TRBV30,-,TGTGCCTGGAGACCGTCACTTGGGGAGCTGTTTTTT,CAWRPSLGELFF
-,TRBJ2-2,TRBV5-6,once,TGTGCCAGCAGCCCTCGGACTACGAACACCGGGGAGCTGTTTTTT,CASSPRTTNTGELFF
-,TRBJ2-3,TRBV4-1,-,TGCGCCAGCAGCCAGAGGACAGACACAGATACGCAGTATTTT,CASSQRTDTDTQYF
TRBD1,TRBJ2-6,TRBV2,-,TGTGCCAGCAGTGCAGACCACAGGGGTGGTGGGGCCAACGTCCTGACTTTC,CASSADHRGGGANVLTF
-,TRBJ2-3,TRBV5-1,-,TGCGCCAGCAGCTTGAAACAAGATACGCAGTATTTT,CASSLKQDTQYF
TRBD2,TRBJ2-5,TRBV7-2,-,TGTGCCAGCAGCATGGAGCGGGAGGAAAGGGAGACCCAGTACTTC,CASSMEREERETQYF
TRBD2,TRBJ2-2,TRBV28,-,TGTGCCAGCAGAGGGACTAGTGCGAACACCGGGGAGCTGTTTTTT,CASRGTSANTGELFF
TRBD1,TRBJ1-1,TRBV11-2,-,TGTGCCAGCAGCCATCGACGACAGGGGGCGAAAGGGGCCACTGAAGCTTTCTTT,CASSHRRQGAKGATEAFF
-,TRBJ1-2,TRBV12-3/TRBV12-4,-,TGTGCCAGCAGGCCACAGGAGAACTATGGCTACACCTTC,CASRPQENYGYTF
TRBD1,TRBJ1-1,TRBV29-1,-,TGCAGCGTTGAAGGAACAGGGGGCGCGAGAACTGAAGCTTTCTTT,CSVEGTGGARTEAFF
-,TRBJ1-5,TRBV6-5,once,TGTGCCACCGCAAGGGAGCTTTATAGCAATCAGCCCCAGCATTTT,CATARELYSNQPQHF
-,TRBJ1-1,TRBV20-1,-,TGCAGGGGGGGAAGGGGCACTGAAGCTTTCTTT,CRGGRGTEAFF
TRBD1,TRBJ2-7,TRBV27,-,TGTGCCAGCAGTTCCTTTGGGACAGGGGCGTACGAGCAGTACTTC,CASSSFGTGAYEQYF
TRBD1,TRBJ2-7,TRBV6-5,-,TGTGCCAGCGGGAAAGGGGACAGGGAAGTCTACGAGCAGTACTTC,CASGKGDREVYEQYF
-,TRBJ2-3,TRBV30,-,TGTGCCTGGACCGAAGGTGGGAGTCTTGCAGATACGCAGTATTTT,CAWTEGGSLADTQYF
TRBD1,TRBJ1-1,TRBV30,-,TGTGCCTGGAGTCAAGGGCGGACAGGGGGCACGAACACTGAAGCTTTCTTT,CAWSQGRTGGTNTEAFF
-,TRBJ2-7,TRBV12-3/TRBV12-4,few,TGTGCCAGCAGTAGGGGCTACGAGCAGTACTTC,CASSRGYEQYF
-,TRBJ2-2,TRBV5-4,-,TGTGCCAGCAGTCACCGGGATAACACCGGGGAGCTGTTTTTT,CASSHRDNTGELFF
TRBD1,TRBJ1-1,TRBV7-9,-,TGTGCCAGCAGGTGGACAGGGAGCACTGAAGCTTTCTTT,CASRWTGSTEAFF
-,TRBJ2-1,TRBV19,-,TGTGCCAGTAGTATAGGGTTCGGGGGAGAGCAGTTCTTC,CASSIGFGGEQFF
-,TRBJ1-3,TRBV19,-,TGTGCCAGTAGTATAAGCTCGGGGAGCTCTGGAAACACCATATATTTT,CASSISSGSSGNTIYF
-,TRBJ1-2,TRBV30,few,TGTGCCTGGGACAGGCCCCCTAACTATGGCTACACCTTC,CAWDRPPNYGYTF
-,TRBJ2-2,TRBV19,-,TGTGCCAGTAGAAACAGGGAATTGAACACCGGGGAGCTGTTTTTT,CASRNRELNTGELFF
-,TRBJ2-3,TRBV6-4,-,TGTGCCAGCAGTGCCGAGGGGGACGCTAGCACAGATACGCAGTATTTT,CASSAEGDASTDTQYF
TRBD1,TRBJ1-2,TRBV6-5,-,TGTGCCAGCAGGCGGGGACAGGGAAACTATGGCTACACCTTC,CASRRGQGNYGYTF
-,TRBJ1-1,TRBV6-5,-,TGTGCCAGCAGTTTGACCGGGGTGAACACTGAAGCTTTCTTT,CASSLTGVNTEAFF
-,TRBJ2-5,TRBV6-5,once,TGTGCCAGCAGTCCGCAAGGGCTCGGAGGGGAGACCCAGTACTTC,CASSPQGLGGETQYF
TRBD1,TRBJ1-6,TRBV28,-,TGTGCCAGCAGGTCCGGGACAGGGCTTGGCAATTCACCCCTCCACTTT,CASRSGTGLGNSPLHF
-,TRBJ1-5,TRBV6-7,-,TGTGCCAGCAGTTCCCGCGGTCATAGCAATCAGCCCCAGCATTTT,CASSSRGHSNQPQHF
-,TRBJ2-7,TRBV5-6,once,TGTGCCAGCAGCCTATCGGGGGGCAGGTCTTCTGCCTACGAGCAGTACTTC,CASSLSGGRSSAYEQYF
-,TRBJ2-1,TRBV1,-,TGCACCAGCAGCCAAGATATGCGGGGGTGCTACAATGAGCAGTTCTTC,CTSSQDMRGCYNEQFF
TRBD1,TRBJ2-7,TRBV6-5,-,TGTGCCAGCAGTTGGGACAGCTCCTACGAGCAGTACTTC,CASSWDSSYEQYF
-,TRBJ2-1,TRBV12-5,-,TGTGCTAGTGGTTTGGTGGGGCGGGGGCTCTCCTACAATGAGCAGTTCTTC,CASGLVGRGLSYNEQFF
TRBD1,TRBJ1-1,TRBV19,once,TGTGCCAGTTATAGAGGGGGCGGGAACACTGAAGCTTTCTTT,CASYRGGGNTEAFF
-,TRBJ1-3,TRBV11-2,-,TGTGCCAGCAGCTTGACAGATGCGGACTCTGGAAACACCATATATTTT,CASSLTDADSGNTIYF
-,TRBJ1-2,TRBV10-3,-,TGTGCCATCAGTGAGTCCCCGCGGGGGCCTGGCTACACCTTC,CAISESPRGPGYTF
-,TRBJ1-5,TRBV29-1,-,TGCAGCGTTGTGTTAGGGGGCAATCAGCCCCAGCATTTT,CSVVLGGNQPQHF
TRBD2,TRBJ2-5,TRBV19,-,TGTGCCAGTAGTATATGGACTAGCAGGGAGACCCAGTACTTC,CASSIWTSRETQYF
TRBD2,TRBJ2-3,TRBV6-2/TRBV6-3,-,TGTGCCAGCAGTTACGGAGCGGGATCAGATACGCAGTATTTT,CASSYGAGSDTQYF
-,TRBJ1-2,TRBV7-6,-,TGTGCCAGCAGCTTGACGGGAAGTCCTGACTATGGCTACACCTTC,CASSLTGSPDYGYTF
-,TRBJ1-2,TRBV28,-,TGTGCCAGCAGTTTATTAGGGAGGGAAGGCTACACCTTC,CASSLLGREGYTF
-,TRBJ2-5,TRBV5-1,-,TGCGCCAGCAGCTTCGGCAGGGGTGACGAGACCCAGTACTTC,CASSFGRGDETQYF
TRBD1,TRBJ1-1,TRBV19,-,TGTGCCAGTAGTATTGGGACAGGGGGCGCGAAGACTGAAGCTTTCTTT,CASSIGTGGAKTEAFF
-,TRBJ1-2,TRBV10-3,once,TGTGCCATCAGTGAGTCAAGGGAGACGGTGGGCTACACCTTC,CAISESRETVGYTF
TRBD2,TRBJ2-3,TRBV28,once,TGTGCCAGCAGTTTCCCGGGACTAGCGGGAGGCCGGCCTAGCACAGATACGCAGTATTTT,CASSFPGLAGGRPSTDTQYF
TRBD1,TRBJ1-2,TRBV20-1,-,TGCAGTGCTAGTAAGGGGACAGGAACCAACTATGGCTACACCTTC,CSASKGTGTNYGYTF
TRBD1,TRBJ2-7,TRBV18,-,TGTGCCAGCTCTCCCACGACAGGGCCCTCAATTGACGAGCAGTACTTC,CASSPTTGPSIDEQYF
TRBD1,TRBJ1-2,TRBV29-1,-,TGCAGCGTTGAAGCCCCGAGACAGGGTCGGGAGAGATGTGGCTACACCTTC,CSVEAPRQGRERCGYTF
-,TRBJ1-2,TRBV6-1,-,TGTGCCAGCAGTGAAATTAGGGGGGGCGCAGACACCTTC,CASSEIRGGADTF
-,TRBJ1-1,TRBV6-2/TRBV6-3,-,TGTGCCAGCAGTTACATCGGGGAGGGTGAAGCTTTCTTT,CASSYIGEGEAFF
TRBD2,TRBJ2-1,TRBV14,-,TGTGCCAGCAGCCAAGATCGCCTAGCGGTAACCTACAATGAGCAGTTCTTC,CASSQDRLAVTYNEQFF
TRBD1,TRBJ1-1,TRBV19,-,TGTGCCAGTCGGACCCGACAGGGGGCGACAGGGGCTGAAGCTTTCTTT,CASRTRQGATGAEAFF
TRBD2,TRBJ2-2,TRBV11-3,-,TGTGCCAGCAGCCCACGGGGACTAGTAAACACCGGGGAGCTGTTTTTT,CASSPRGLVNTGELFF
-,TRBJ2-7,TRBV20-1,-,TGCAGTGCTAGTCCGATCGAGCAGGGGCACCACGAGCAGTACTTC,CSASPIEQGHHEQYF
TRBD1,TRBJ2-5,TRBV10-3,-,TGTGCCACCAGCCAAGGGGGCCAGGAAGAGACCCAGTACTTC,CATSQGGQEETQYF
TRBD1,TRBJ1-1,TRBV6-1,-,TGTGCCAGCAGTGAGGGGACAGGTGGGGTGAACACTGAAGCTTTCTTT,CASSEGTGGVNTEAFF
TRBD1,TRBJ1-5,TRBV27,-,TGTGCCAGCGGCAGGGACAGCCGATATAGCAATCAGCCCCAGCATTTT,CASGRDSRYSNQPQHF